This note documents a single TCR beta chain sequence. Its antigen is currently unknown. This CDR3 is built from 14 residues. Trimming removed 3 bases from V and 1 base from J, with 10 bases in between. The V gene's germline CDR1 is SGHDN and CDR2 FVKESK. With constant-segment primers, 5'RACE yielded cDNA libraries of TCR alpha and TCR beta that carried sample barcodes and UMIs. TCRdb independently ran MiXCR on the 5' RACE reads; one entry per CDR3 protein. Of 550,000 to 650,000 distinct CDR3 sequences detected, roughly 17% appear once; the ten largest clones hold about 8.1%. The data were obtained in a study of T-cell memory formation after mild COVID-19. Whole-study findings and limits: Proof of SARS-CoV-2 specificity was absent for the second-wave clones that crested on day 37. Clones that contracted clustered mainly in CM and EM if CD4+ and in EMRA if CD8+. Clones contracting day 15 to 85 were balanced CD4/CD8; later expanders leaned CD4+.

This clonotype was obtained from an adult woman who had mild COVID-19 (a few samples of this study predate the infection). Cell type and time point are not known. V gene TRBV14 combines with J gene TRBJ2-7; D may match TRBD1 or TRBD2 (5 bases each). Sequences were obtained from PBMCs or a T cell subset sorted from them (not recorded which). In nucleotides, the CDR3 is TGTGCCAGCAGCCAGGGACCGATGTCCTACGAGCAGTACTTC. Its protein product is CASSQGPMSYEQYF.